Shown below are 25 T cell receptor beta chains from a single sample sequenced in a study of blood T cell repertoires in COVID-19. Using immunoSEQ multiplex PCR, the repertoire was profiled, and TCRdb retains in-frame clones only, with some absent. The data contain roughly 41,000 clones, about 80% of them singletons. Sequencing was carried out using peripheral blood. These receptors all come from an elderly woman with acute or convalescent COVID-19.

The chain couples TRBV6-2 or TRBV6-3 to TRBJ2-7; 13 bases match TRBD2. The CDR3 totals 13 residues. Germline V gene sequence: CDR1 MNHEY, CDR2 SVGEGT. J lost 6 bases, V lost 6 bases, and 2 bases had no gene match. Here the CDR3 reads CASSGLAGVEQYF. The CDR3 nucleotides read TGTGCCAGCAGCGGACTAGCGGGGGTCGAGCAGTACTTC.

This chain links TRBV3-1 (or the pseudogene TRBV3-2) with TRBJ1-1; weak D call: TRBD1 (6 bases). V shed 3 bases and J shed 4 bases, with 9 bases lying between them. The germline V gene encodes CDR1 LGHDT and CDR2 YNNKEL (reference sequence). This CDR3 is built from 13 residues. The DNA of the CDR3 is TGTGCCAGCAGCCAGGGAGGGGGCACTGAAGCTTTCTTT. Translating it yields CASSQGGGTEAFF.

V is TRBV3-1 (or the pseudogene TRBV3-2) and J is TRBJ1-2; the match to TRBD1 covers 7 bases. The germline V gene has CDR1 LGHDT and CDR2 YNNKEL (reference sequence). This CDR3 has 13 residues. Trimming at V came to 4 bases and at J to 4 bases, leaving 3 bases not matched to a gene. CDR3 region: CASSPRTGYGYTF. The CDR3 DNA is TGTGCCAGCAGCCCCCGGACAGGCTATGGCTACACCTTC.

The chain carries TRBV19 and TRBJ2-1, with 8 nucleotides matching TRBD2. Germline CDR1 LNHDA, CDR2 SQIVND (reference sequence). This CDR3 is 15 amino acids long. V shed 3 bases, J shed 6 bases, and the junction held 7 bases outside the gene matches. The CDR3 region has the DNA TGTGCCAGTAGTATGTCGGCGGGGGGCTTCAATGAGCAGTTCTTC. As protein: CASSMSAGGFNEQFF. The complete variable domain, with remaining parts taken from reference TRBV19 and TRBJ2-1, reads DGGITQSPKYLFRKEGQNVTLSCEQNLNHDAMYWYRQDPGQGLRLIYYSQIVNDFQKGDIAEGYSVSREKKESFPLTVTSAQKNPTAFYLCASSMSAGGFNEQFFGPGTRLTVL.

This chain uses TRBV27 with TRBJ1-2; D gene uncertain. Germline assignment: CDR1 MNHEY and CDR2 SMNVEV (reference sequence). This CDR3 comprises 13 residues. V gave up 7 bases and J gave up 6 bases, with 15 bases separating them. CDR3 DNA: TGTGCCAGCACCGACGCGGGGAGGAATGGCTACACCTTC. Translated: CASTDAGRNGYTF.

This clone was counted once. J is TRBJ1-2 and V is TRBV7-9; 7 bases fit TRBD1. CDR3 size: 16 residues. Germline-derived CDR1 and CDR2 are SEHNR and FQNEAQ (reference sequence). The V segment lost 4 bases and the J segment 0 bases; nucleotides outside the gene matches: 8. The CDR3 sequence: CASSSVGTATNYGYTF. Here the CDR3 DNA reads TGTGCCAGCAGCTCAGTGGGGACAGCCACTAACTATGGCTACACCTTC.

The V call is TRBV6-4, the J call TRBJ1-5; 10 bases line up with TRBD1. V lost 0 bases, J lost 9 bases, and 8 bases stayed unmatched. The CDR3 totals 16 residues. Per the germline V gene, CDR1 is MRHNA and CDR2 is SNTAGT. The CDR3 bases are TGTGCCAGCAGTGACTCGAAGGACAGGGGGGCATGGCCCCAGCATTTT. Protein: CASSDSKDRGAWPQHF.

The sample holds a few counts of this clone. The J gene is TRBJ2-7, the V gene TRBV5-6, with TRBD2 as a possible D gene (7 bases). The germline CDR1 and CDR2 sequences are SGHDT and YYEEEE. The CDR3 extends over 13 amino acids. Trimming cost V 4 bases and J 4 bases, with 12 bases left between them. DNA of the CDR3: TGTGCCAGCAGCCCCGCGGGGGCTTACGAGCAGTACTTC. Amino acid sequence: CASSPAGAYEQYF.

The gene calls are TRBV9 and TRBJ2-7; 7 nucleotides line up with TRBD1. CDR3 length equals 14 residues. Trimming cost V 3 bases and J 2 bases; bases outside gene matches: 5. CDR1 and CDR2 from the germline V gene are SGDLS and YYNGEE. CDR3: CASSAGTAPYEQYF. The CDR3 coding sequence is TGTGCCAGCAGCGCTGGGACAGCGCCCTACGAGCAGTACTTC. Combining the CDR3 with reference TRBV9 and TRBJ2-7 gives the whole variable domain DSGVTQTPKHLITATGQRVTLRCSPRSGDLSVYWYQQSLDQGLQFLIQYYNGEERAKGNILERFSAQQFPDLHSELNLSSLELGDSALYFCASSAGTAPYEQYFGPGTRLTVT.

This chain connects TRBV30 to TRBJ1-2; 11 positions match TRBD1. The V and J ends lost 1 base and 8 bases, in that order; junction bases with no gene match: 6. The CDR3 loop spans 14 amino acids. The germline V gene has CDR1 GTSNPN and CDR2 SVGIG (reference sequence). The CDR3 DNA reads TGTGCCTGGAGTGGGGTTGGGACAGGGGGAGGCTACACCTTC. Translated: CAWSGVGTGGGYTF.

The chain employs TRBV6-1 and TRBJ1-2; 9 positions agree with TRBD1. The CDR3 covers 16 residues. V dropped 3 bases and J dropped 2; count of bases not matched to a gene: 7. Germline V gene data show CDR1 as MNHNS and CDR2 as SASEGT. The CDR3 region is CASSEDRGGTNYGYTF. The CDR3 DNA reads TGTGCCAGCAGTGAGGACAGGGGAGGAACCAACTATGGCTACACCTTC.

This rearrangement joins TRBV7-9 to TRBJ2-2, with TRBD1 identical over 9 bases. Trimming removed 5 bases from V and 4 bases from J; junction bases left unmatched: 8. From germline, CDR1 is SEHNR and CDR2 FQNEAQ (reference sequence). There are 16 residues in the CDR3. The CDR3 region is CASSPGTGLSTGELFF. The DNA for the CDR3 is TGTGCCAGCAGCCCCGGGACAGGGCTGTCCACCGGGGAGCTGTTTTTT. The whole variable domain, filled in from reference TRBV7-9 and TRBJ2-2, reads DTGVSQNPRHKITKRGQNVTFRCDPISEHNRLYWYRQTLGQGPEFLTYFQNEAQLEKSRLLSDRFSAERPKGSFSTLEIQRTEQGDSAMYLCASSPGTGLSTGELFFGEGSRLTVL.

V gene TRBV19 combines with J gene TRBJ1-4, with 7 bases lining up with TRBD1. V gave up 3 bases and J gave up 5 bases; unmatched junction bases: 9. There are 16 residues in the CDR3. Per the germline V gene, CDR1 is LNHDA and CDR2 is SQIVND (reference sequence). CDR3 nucleotides: TGTGCCAGTAGTATCCCCGACAGGGAGCCAAATGAAAAACTGTTTTTT. Its translation: CASSIPDREPNEKLFF.

This clone occurred once. Within the sample, other DNA sequences also encode this same CDR3. This chain links TRBV9 with TRBJ1-1; D gene unclear. The CDR3 totals 13 residues. Germline V gene sequence: CDR1 SGDLS, CDR2 YYNGEE. The V and J ends lost 5 bases and 0 bases respectively, with 8 bases between them. The chain's CDR3 is CASSFTVNTEAFF. CDR3 coding DNA: TGTGCCAGCAGTTTTACGGTGAACACTGAAGCTTTCTTT. Full variable domain (outside the CDR3, taken from reference TRBV9 and TRBJ1-1): DSGVTQTPKHLITATGQRVTLRCSPRSGDLSVYWYQQSLDQGLQFLIQYYNGEERAKGNILERFSAQQFPDLHSELNLSSLELGDSALYFCASSFTVNTEAFFGQGTRLTVV.

This rearrangement joins TRBV10-2 to TRBJ2-1, with a tentative D call TRBD1 (5 bases). The CDR3 extends over 14 amino acids. Trimming shortened V by 10 bases and J by 2 bases, and 15 bases separated the two germline ends. Germline V gives CDR1 WSHSY, CDR2 SAAADI. CDR3 in amino acids: CATSGRAAYNEQFF. For the CDR3, the DNA is TGCGCCACCTCGGGCAGGGCAGCCTACAATGAGCAGTTCTTC.

This clone was observed a handful of times. V usage is TRBV10-3 and J usage is TRBJ2-3, with 7 positions matching TRBD2. The CDR3 sequence is 19 residues long. Germline lookup yields CDR1 ENHRY and CDR2 SYGVKD. The V segment lost 3 bases and the J segment 2 bases; nucleotides outside the gene matches: 17. The CDR3 loop reads CAISDLRTSDSGSTDTQYF. CDR3 coding DNA: TGTGCCATCAGTGACCTCCGCACGTCAGATAGCGGGTCCACAGATACGCAGTATTTT.

This clone was seen only once. V is TRBV10-3 and J is TRBJ1-4, with D perhaps TRBD1 (5 bases). The CDR3 contains 14 residues. Per germline, CDR1 ENHRY and CDR2 SYGVKD. Trimming took off 2 bases at V and 6 bases at J, with 10 bases between the two ends. The CDR3 coding sequence is TGTGCCATCAGTGAGGAGACAGCCGATGAAAAACTGTTTTTT. Its protein is CAISEETADEKLFF.

The chain carries TRBV6-2 or TRBV6-3 and TRBJ1-1; the D is unclear. The CDR3 runs 13 residues. The V gene's germline CDR1 is MNHEY and CDR2 SVGEGT. V lost 2 bases to trimming and J lost 8 bases, with 12 bases between them. The CDR3, as DNA: TGTGCCAGCAGTTACACAGTCCAACAGGAAGCTTTCTTT. Its translation: CASSYTVQQEAFF.

The rearrangement links TRBV28 to TRBJ1-4; TRBD1 is a possible D gene (5 bases). Germline V lookup: CDR1 MDHEN, CDR2 SYDVKM. This CDR3 is 14 amino acids long. Trimming removed 6 bases from V and 5 bases from J, with 13 bases in between. Here the CDR3 reads CASSLVQGNEKLFF. DNA of the CDR3: TGTGCCAGCAGCCTAGTTCAGGGCAATGAAAAACTGTTTTTT.

This chain joins TRBV19 and TRBJ1-3, with 7 bases identical to TRBD1. In germline, CDR1 is LNHDA, CDR2 SQIVND (reference sequence). The CDR3 is made up of 13 amino acids. The trim removed 4 bases at V and 3 bases at J, leaving 0 bases unmatched. The CDR3 protein is CASSNRGGNTIYF. The DNA of the CDR3 is TGTGCCAGTAGTAACAGGGGTGGAAACACCATATATTTT.

The rearrangement uses TRBV10-3 and TRBJ2-7, with 7 bases that match TRBD1. V was pared by 0 bases and J by 0 bases, with 5 bases of the junction left unmatched. Germline lookup yields CDR1 ENHRY and CDR2 SYGVKD. CDR3 size: 16 residues. CDR3 coding DNA: TGTGCCATCAGTGAGTCTGGGGGACAGAGCTCCTACGAGCAGTACTTC. Translation: CAISESGGQSSYEQYF.

V and J are TRBV11-2 and TRBJ1-4; D possibly corresponds to TRBD1 (6 bases). The CDR3 spans 14 residues. V lost 7 bases, J lost 0 bases, and 9 bases lay in between. The germline V gene has CDR1 SGHAT and CDR2 FQNNGV. CDR3 amino acids: CASTDSATNEKLFF. CDR3 sequence (DNA): TGTGCCAGCACGGACAGCGCAACTAATGAAAAACTGTTTTTT.

This clone was recorded a few times. The chain uses TRBV12-3 or TRBV12-4 and TRBJ1-2, with TRBD1 matching over 7 bases. The trim removed 10 bases at V and 4 bases at J, leaving 9 bases unmatched. This CDR3 is 13 amino acids long. Here the CDR3 reads CATTGQLFYGYTF. The CDR3 nucleotides are TGTGCCACCACGGGACAGTTGTTCTATGGCTACACCTTC.

The rearrangement joins TRBV7-9 to TRBJ2-1; 11 bases align to TRBD2. V lost 5 bases and J lost 10; bases outside the gene matches: 7. The CDR3 runs to 14 residues. Germline CDR1 reads SEHNR; CDR2 reads FQNEAQ (reference sequence). The CDR3: CASSNSGGASEQFF. The CDR3 nucleotides read TGTGCCAGCAGCAATAGCGGGGGGGCCTCGGAGCAGTTCTTC.

This clone was detected once. The J gene is TRBJ1-4, the V gene TRBV6-6; TRBD1 might be the D (5 bases). The germline CDR1 and CDR2 sequences are MNHNY and SVGAGI (reference sequence). The CDR3 contains 15 residues. V lost 6 bases and J 6 bases, leaving 17 bases between the germline ends. CDR3 amino acids: CASSPLGPEYEKLFF. In DNA, the CDR3 is TGTGCCAGCAGCCCATTGGGGCCCGAATATGAAAAACTGTTTTTT.